These 26 T cell receptor beta chains were sequenced from one sample in a study of blood T cell repertoires in COVID-19. TCRdb's table, derived via immunoSEQ multiplex PCR, lists solely in-frame clones and lacks some. The sample has 350,000 to 550,000 clones, about 89% seen once; the top ten hold around 4.4%. Sequencing was carried out using peripheral blood. The receptors here all came from a woman in her twenties or thirties with acute or convalescent COVID-19.

This clone turned up a few times. This chain connects TRBV9 to TRBJ2-2; the D gene is possibly TRBD1 (6 bases). The CDR3 consists of 15 residues. Germline CDR1 SGDLS, CDR2 YYNGEE. V was trimmed by 0 bases and J by 1 base, leaving 7 bases between them. The CDR3 coding sequence is TGTGCCAGCAGCGTAGCAGGGGTGAACACCGGGGAGCTGTTTTTT. It translates to CASSVAGVNTGELFF.

The rearrangement joins TRBV9 to TRBJ1-1, with unresolved D. The V gene lost 4 bases and the J gene lost 2 bases, with 9 bases spanning the gap. Germline V gene sequence: CDR1 SGDLS, CDR2 YYNGEE. The CDR3 has 13 residues. In DNA form, the CDR3 reads TGTGCCAGCAGCCCCCGCGGTAACACTGAAGCTTTCTTT. It is translated as CASSPRGNTEAFF.

This sequence joins TRBV24-1 and TRBJ2-5; 12 bases are a match to TRBD2. Trimming cost V 4 bases and J 3 bases; bases outside gene matches: 11. Per the germline V gene, CDR1 is KGHDR and CDR2 is SFDVKD. CDR3 length: 18 amino acids. The DNA of the CDR3 is TGTGCCACCAGTGACCCTAGACTAGCGGGGGTTGGGGAAGAGACCCAGTACTTC. Encoded protein: CATSDPRLAGVGEETQYF.

This clone showed up just once. The chain employs TRBV4-1 and TRBJ2-2, with D possibly TRBD1 on 5 matching bases. In germline, CDR1 is MGHRA, CDR2 YSYEKL. The V end was cut by 3 bases, the J end by 5 bases, with 10 bases between. The CDR3 consists of 14 residues. The CDR3 loop is CASSHSQGTGELFF. CDR3 DNA sequence: TGCGCCAGCAGCCACTCGCAGGGAACCGGGGAGCTGTTTTTT.

The chain combines TRBV5-5 with TRBJ2-2, with 8 nucleotides matching TRBD1. Germline values: CDR1 SGHKS, CDR2 YYEKEE (reference sequence). Losses at the gene ends were 4 bases for V and 6 bases for J; bases not matched to a gene: 11. The CDR3 has 16 amino acids. The CDR3 DNA reads as TGTGCCAGCAGCCGCGTGGACAGGGCGAATCCCGGGGAGCTGTTTTTT. It translates to CASSRVDRANPGELFF.

A single count supports this clone. V and J are TRBV4-1 and TRBJ2-5, with 14 bases that match TRBD2. The CDR3 length is 19 residues. Trimming removed 0 bases from V and 1 base from J; junction bases left unmatched: 7. The germline V gene has CDR1 MGHRA and CDR2 YSYEKL. Here the CDR3 DNA reads TGCGCCAGCAGCCAAGAATTTGGGACTAGCGGGGGCGGCCAAGAGACCCAGTACTTC. As protein: CASSQEFGTSGGGQETQYF.

This chain uses TRBV5-4 with TRBJ1-2, with TRBD1 as a possible D gene (6 bases). The CDR3 sequence is 14 residues long. The germline V gene encodes CDR1 SGHNT and CDR2 YYREEE (reference sequence). V lost 5 bases, J lost 7 bases, and 18 bases lay in between. The CDR3 coding sequence is TGTGCCAGCAGAACGGGCGGGGGGGCGCTTGGCTACACCTTC. It specifies CASRTGGGALGYTF.

The chain carries TRBV27 and TRBJ2-2; D not resolved. V lost 6 bases and J 6 bases, leaving 8 bases between the germline ends. Germline-derived CDR1 and CDR2 are MNHEY and SMNVEV (reference sequence). The CDR3 extends over 12 amino acids. Here the CDR3 DNA reads TGTGCCAGCAGCCATCGGGCCGGGGAGCTGTTTTTT. This sequence encodes CASSHRAGELFF.

V usage is TRBV4-2 and J usage is TRBJ2-3, with 8 bases that match TRBD2. Germline V lookup: CDR1 LGHNA, CDR2 YNFKEQ. This CDR3 is 16 amino acids long. The junction had 9 bases not matched to a gene; V was cut back by 1 base and J by 6 bases. The CDR3 region has the DNA TGTGCCAGCAGCCAAGTCGCGGGGGGAATGGATGATACGCAGTATTTT. Translation gives CASSQVAGGMDDTQYF.

The chain carries TRBV5-1 and TRBJ2-7; possibly TRBD1 for D (6 bases). Trimming stripped 4 bases from V and 4 bases from J, with 27 bases between. The CDR3 totals 18 residues. Germline V gene sequence: CDR1 SGHRS, CDR2 YFSETQ. The CDR3 DNA sequence: TGCGCCAGCAGCGGAAGTAAAACAGGGTCAACGGGATATTACGAGCAGTACTTC. This codes for CASSGSKTGSTGYYEQYF.

The rearrangement uses TRBV7-9 and TRBJ2-1, with D unresolved. The germline V gene has CDR1 SEHNR and CDR2 FQNEAQ (reference sequence). This CDR3 has 13 amino acids. Trimming removed 2 bases from V and 4 bases from J, with 6 bases in between. CDR3 bases: TGTGCCAGCAGCTTACAGGTATACAATGAGCAGTTCTTC. Amino acids: CASSLQVYNEQFF.

J is TRBJ2-5 and V is TRBV2, with D maybe TRBD2 (5 bases). This CDR3 has 14 residues. Trimming left V 5 bases short and J 2 bases short, with 12 bases between. Germline V CDR1 and CDR2: SNHLY, FYNNEI. CDR3 region: CASSLVLVQETQYF. The CDR3 DNA is TGTGCCAGCAGTTTAGTACTAGTTCAAGAGACCCAGTACTTC.

This clone appeared once. This sequence joins TRBV3-1 (or the pseudogene TRBV3-2) and TRBJ1-1, with D possibly matching TRBD1 (5 bases). V lost 1 base and J lost 10, with 13 bases in between. CDR1 LGHDT and CDR2 YNNKEL come from the germline V gene (reference sequence). This CDR3 has 13 amino acids. The DNA for the CDR3 is TGTGCCAGCAGCCAAGCCGATCAGACAGTAGCTTTCTTT. It encodes CASSQADQTVAFF.

The rearrangement links TRBV5-5 to TRBJ1-4; possible D gene TRBD1, 5 bases. Germline loops: CDR1 SGHKS, CDR2 YYEKEE (reference sequence). The V and J ends lost 2 bases and 7 bases respectively, with 21 bases between them. CDR3 length: 17 residues. CDR3 amino acids: CASSFRQPGPAGEKLFF. CDR3 nucleotides: TGTGCCAGCAGCTTCCGACAGCCTGGCCCGGCAGGTGAAAAACTGTTTTTT.

The V gene is TRBV11-2, the J gene TRBJ2-3, with TRBD1 as a possible D gene (6 bases). CDR3 length: 16 residues. Germline lookup yields CDR1 SGHAT and CDR2 FQNNGV. Trimming cost V 5 bases and J 2 bases, with 17 bases left between them. The CDR3 sequence: CASSPGLRGFTDTQYF. Here the CDR3 DNA reads TGTGCCAGCAGCCCCGGCCTCAGGGGCTTCACAGATACGCAGTATTTT.

The chain carries TRBV12-1 and TRBJ1-5; the D segment call TRBD1 is taken from the table without a DNA check. TRBV12-1 is tagged as a pseudogene. The CDR3 runs to 18 residues. CDR3 sequence: CASSAGTGFSEGNQPQHF. In DNA form, the CDR3 reads TGTGCCAGCAGCGCCGGGACAGGGTTTTCGGAGGGCAATCAGCCCCAGCATTTT.

This clone has just one count. The chain couples TRBV3-1 (or the pseudogene TRBV3-2) to TRBJ2-3, with 8 bases matching TRBD2. CDR1 LGHDT and CDR2 YNNKEL come from the germline V gene (reference sequence). The CDR3 contains 17 residues. The V segment lost 4 bases and the J segment 2 bases; nucleotides outside the gene matches: 11. The CDR3 region has the DNA TGTGCCAGCAGCCGACTACCCGGGGGGGCCCCCACAGATACGCAGTATTTT. The encoded protein is CASSRLPGGAPTDTQYF.

The V call is TRBV28, the J call TRBJ2-7; weak D call: TRBD1 (5 bases). This CDR3 spans 13 amino acids. V lost 3 bases to trimming and J lost 0 bases, with 6 bases between them. Germline-derived CDR1 and CDR2 are MDHEN and SYDVKM. In nucleotides, the CDR3 is TGTGCCAGCAGTTTCGACAGCTCCTACGAGCAGTACTTC. Its translation: CASSFDSSYEQYF.

The J gene is TRBJ1-4, the V gene TRBV10-3, with D possibly TRBD1 on 6 matching bases. V lost 5 bases and J lost 5, with 9 bases in between. Germline CDR1 is ENHRY and CDR2 is SYGVKD. CDR3 length: 13 amino acids. The CDR3 loop is CAISSTGNEKLFF. The DNA of the CDR3 is TGTGCCATCAGTTCTACAGGGAATGAAAAACTGTTTTTT.

This clone was counted once. The same CDR3 arises from other DNA sequences in this sample as well. This chain joins TRBV5-1 and TRBJ2-2; D is ambiguous. V lost 0 bases and J lost 1, with 4 bases in between. The germline V gene encodes CDR1 SGHRS and CDR2 YFSETQ. The CDR3 extends over 14 amino acids. The CDR3 loop reads CASSLVVNTGELFF. The CDR3 DNA is TGCGCCAGCAGCTTGGTCGTGAACACCGGGGAGCTGTTTTTT.

The J gene is TRBJ2-2, the V gene TRBV24-1; D possibly corresponds to TRBD2 (5 bases). Trimming pared 2 bases from V and 3 bases from J, leaving 9 bases between. Per the germline V gene, CDR1 is KGHDR and CDR2 is SFDVKD. This CDR3 comprises 15 residues. CDR3 DNA: TGTGCCACCAGTGATTCCCGGGGATACACCGGGGAGCTGTTTTTT. Its translation is CATSDSRGYTGELFF.

This chain links TRBV5-5 with TRBJ2-3; TRBD1 might be the D (6 bases). This CDR3 comprises 15 residues. V was cut by 4 bases and J by 2 bases, with 14 bases left in between. Germline V gene sequence: CDR1 SGHKS, CDR2 YYEKEE (reference sequence). CDR3: CASSPLDRFTDTQYF. The CDR3 DNA reads as TGTGCCAGCAGCCCTCTCGACAGGTTCACAGATACGCAGTATTTT.

This chain uses TRBV5-1 with TRBJ1-2; TRBD1 aligns across 7 bases. Germline V CDR1 and CDR2: SGHRS, YFSETQ. This CDR3 is 15 amino acids long. V lost 3 bases to trimming and J lost 3 bases; unmatched junction nucleotides: 8. This chain's CDR3 is CASSYTQGSDYGYTF. The DNA of the CDR3 is TGCGCCAGCAGCTACACACAGGGGTCGGACTATGGCTACACCTTC.

The J gene is TRBJ1-3, the V gene TRBV9; 7 bases match TRBD1. Germline V gene lookup returns CDR1 SGDLS and CDR2 YYNGEE. This CDR3 is 16 amino acids long. Germline trimming cut 1 base from V and 2 bases from J; bases unmatched to any gene: 6. The CDR3 DNA reads as TGTGCCAGCAGCGTAACGTATGGACAGGCTGGAAACACCATATATTTT. Its protein product is CASSVTYGQAGNTIYF.

The chain carries TRBV15 and TRBJ2-7; maybe TRBD1 (6 bases). Trimming cost V 3 bases and J 0 bases, with 12 bases left between them. CDR3 size: 15 residues. CDR1 is LNHNV, CDR2 YYDKDF, per germline (reference sequence). The CDR3 nucleotides read TGTGCCACCAGCAGGGGGACATTCAGCTCCTACGAGCAGTACTTC. Protein sequence: CATSRGTFSSYEQYF.

The V gene is TRBV25-1, the J gene TRBJ1-5; D is uncertain. Germline V gene data show CDR1 as MGHDK and CDR2 as SYGVNS. V was shortened by 4 bases and J by 4 bases, with 8 bases between the two germline ends. This CDR3 spans 13 amino acids. The CDR3 is CASSGAGNQPQHF. The DNA of the CDR3 is TGTGCCAGCAGTGGGGCGGGAAATCAGCCCCAGCATTTT.